This TCR beta chain appears in the sequencing data of a study of Graves' ophthalmopathy and Graves' hyperthyroidism. RNA transcripts served as template for amplifying TCR beta CDR3 sequences. After a first-round RT-PCR with HTBI primers, a second-round multiplex PCR was run. In TCRdb, the multiplex PCR reads were re-called with MiXCR into one record per CDR3 protein. The top ten clones hold over 8.5% of a sample with more than 1,000,000 distinct CDR3 sequences, 35% to 40% of them seen once. Losses at the gene ends were 3 bases for V and 5 bases for J; bases not matched to a gene: 6. Germline V gene sequence: CDR1 SEHNR, CDR2 FQNEAQ (reference sequence). This CDR3 is 14 amino acids long.

Sequencing used peripheral blood or thyroid tissue (not recorded which). The sequence was collected from an adult man with Graves' hyperthyroidism. V and J are TRBV7-9 and TRBJ2-7; 8 bases fit TRBD1. CDR3 loop: CASSLQGALHEQYF. CDR3 nucleotide sequence: TGTGCCAGCAGCTTGCAGGGGGCATTGCACGAGCAGTACTTC.